This TCR beta chain was retrieved from a study of T cell responses to AZD1222 COVID-19 vaccine. For the study at large: Second-dose recipients at about 4 or about 12 weeks were treated as one pooled group.

This CDR3 spans 14 amino acids. Germline assignment: CDR1 SNHLY and CDR2 FYNNEI. The ends were cut back, 5 bases at V and 4 bases at J, with 12 bases in the middle. Overall study results and limits: Baseline serology detected seropositivity in only a handful of AZD1222 recipients. White British ancestry dominated among donors, who included more females, and clonal diversity was possibly underestimated.

Comment on this clone: Its antigen is still unknown.

TCRdb keeps only in-frame clones here, not all; method: immunoSEQ multiplex PCR. The sample lists 130,000 to 150,000 clones; 88% were seen once. The receptor was isolated from an adult in good health. The starting material was peripheral blood, obtained on day 0 of AZD1222 vaccination. The rearrangement uses TRBV2 and TRBJ1-5; a weak D match, TRBD1 (5 bases). The CDR3 DNA reads as TGTGCCAGCAGTCCCGGGACGGGGAATCAGCCCCAGCATTTT. This codes for CASSPGTGNQPQHF.